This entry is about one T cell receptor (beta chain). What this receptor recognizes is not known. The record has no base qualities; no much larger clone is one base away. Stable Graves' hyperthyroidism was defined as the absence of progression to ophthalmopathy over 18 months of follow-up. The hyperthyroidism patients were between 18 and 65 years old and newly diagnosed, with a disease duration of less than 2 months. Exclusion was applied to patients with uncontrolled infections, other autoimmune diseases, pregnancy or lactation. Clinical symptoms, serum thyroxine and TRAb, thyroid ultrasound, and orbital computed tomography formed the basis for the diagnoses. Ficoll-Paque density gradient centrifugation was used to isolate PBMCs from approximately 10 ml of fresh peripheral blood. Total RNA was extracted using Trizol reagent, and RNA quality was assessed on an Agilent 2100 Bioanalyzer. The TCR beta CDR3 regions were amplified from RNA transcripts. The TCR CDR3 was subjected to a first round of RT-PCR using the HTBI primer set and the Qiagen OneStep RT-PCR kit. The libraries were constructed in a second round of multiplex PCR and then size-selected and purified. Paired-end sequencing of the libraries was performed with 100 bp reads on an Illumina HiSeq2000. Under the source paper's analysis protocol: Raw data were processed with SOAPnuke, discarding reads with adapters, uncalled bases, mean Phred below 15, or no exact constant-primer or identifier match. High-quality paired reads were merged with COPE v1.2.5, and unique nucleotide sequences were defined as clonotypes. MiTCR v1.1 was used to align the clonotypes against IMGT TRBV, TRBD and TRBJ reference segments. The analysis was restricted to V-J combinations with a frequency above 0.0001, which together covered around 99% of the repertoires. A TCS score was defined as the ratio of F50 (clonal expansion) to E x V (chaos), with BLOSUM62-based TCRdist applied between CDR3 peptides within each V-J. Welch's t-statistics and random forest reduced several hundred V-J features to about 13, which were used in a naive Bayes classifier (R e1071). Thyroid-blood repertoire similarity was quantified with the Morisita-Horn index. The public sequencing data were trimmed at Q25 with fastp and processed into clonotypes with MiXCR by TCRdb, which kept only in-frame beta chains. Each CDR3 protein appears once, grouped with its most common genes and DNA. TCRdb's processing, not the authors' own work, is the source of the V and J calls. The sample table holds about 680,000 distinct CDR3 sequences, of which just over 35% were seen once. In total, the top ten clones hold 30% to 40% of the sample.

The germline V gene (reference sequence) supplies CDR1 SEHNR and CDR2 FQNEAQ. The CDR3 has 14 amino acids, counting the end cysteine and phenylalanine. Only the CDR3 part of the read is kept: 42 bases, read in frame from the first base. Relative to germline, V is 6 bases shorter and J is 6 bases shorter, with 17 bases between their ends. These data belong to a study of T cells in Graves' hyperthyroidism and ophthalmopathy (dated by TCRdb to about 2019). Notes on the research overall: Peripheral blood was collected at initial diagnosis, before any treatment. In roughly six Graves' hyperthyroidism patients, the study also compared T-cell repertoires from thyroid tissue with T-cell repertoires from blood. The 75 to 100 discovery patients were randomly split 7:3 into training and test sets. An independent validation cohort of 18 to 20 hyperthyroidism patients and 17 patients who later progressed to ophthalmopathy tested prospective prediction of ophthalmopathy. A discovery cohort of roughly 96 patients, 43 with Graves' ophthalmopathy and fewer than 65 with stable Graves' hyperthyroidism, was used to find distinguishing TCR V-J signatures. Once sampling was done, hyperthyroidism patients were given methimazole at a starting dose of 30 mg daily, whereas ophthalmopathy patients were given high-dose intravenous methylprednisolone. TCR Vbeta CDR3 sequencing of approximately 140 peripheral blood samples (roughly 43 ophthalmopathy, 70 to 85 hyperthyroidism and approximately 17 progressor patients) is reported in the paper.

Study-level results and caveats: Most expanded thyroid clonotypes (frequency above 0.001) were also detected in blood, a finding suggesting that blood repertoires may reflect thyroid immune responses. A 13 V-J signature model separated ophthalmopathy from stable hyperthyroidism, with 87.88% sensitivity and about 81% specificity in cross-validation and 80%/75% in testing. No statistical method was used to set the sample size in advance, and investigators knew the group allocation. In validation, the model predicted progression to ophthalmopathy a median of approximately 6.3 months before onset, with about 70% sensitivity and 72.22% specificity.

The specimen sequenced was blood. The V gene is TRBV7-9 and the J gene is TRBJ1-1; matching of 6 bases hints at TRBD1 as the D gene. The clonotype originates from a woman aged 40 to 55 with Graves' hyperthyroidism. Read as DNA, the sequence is TGTGCCAGCAGTATGATCCAGGGGCAGGCTGAAGCTTTCTTT. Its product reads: CASSMIQGQAEAFF.